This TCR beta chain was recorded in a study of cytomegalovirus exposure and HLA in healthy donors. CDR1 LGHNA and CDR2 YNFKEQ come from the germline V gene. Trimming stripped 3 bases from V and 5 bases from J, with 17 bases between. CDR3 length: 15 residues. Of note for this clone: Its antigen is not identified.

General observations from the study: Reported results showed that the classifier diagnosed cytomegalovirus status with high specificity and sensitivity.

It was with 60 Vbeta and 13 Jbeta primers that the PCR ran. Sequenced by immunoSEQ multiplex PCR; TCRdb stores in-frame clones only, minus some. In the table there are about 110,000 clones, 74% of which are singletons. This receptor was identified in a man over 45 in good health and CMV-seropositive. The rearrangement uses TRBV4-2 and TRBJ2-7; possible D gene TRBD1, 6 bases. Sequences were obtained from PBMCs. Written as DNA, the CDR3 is TGTGCCAGCAGCCACATATATAGGGGGAGCAACGAGCAGTACTTC. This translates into CASSHIYRGSNEQYF.